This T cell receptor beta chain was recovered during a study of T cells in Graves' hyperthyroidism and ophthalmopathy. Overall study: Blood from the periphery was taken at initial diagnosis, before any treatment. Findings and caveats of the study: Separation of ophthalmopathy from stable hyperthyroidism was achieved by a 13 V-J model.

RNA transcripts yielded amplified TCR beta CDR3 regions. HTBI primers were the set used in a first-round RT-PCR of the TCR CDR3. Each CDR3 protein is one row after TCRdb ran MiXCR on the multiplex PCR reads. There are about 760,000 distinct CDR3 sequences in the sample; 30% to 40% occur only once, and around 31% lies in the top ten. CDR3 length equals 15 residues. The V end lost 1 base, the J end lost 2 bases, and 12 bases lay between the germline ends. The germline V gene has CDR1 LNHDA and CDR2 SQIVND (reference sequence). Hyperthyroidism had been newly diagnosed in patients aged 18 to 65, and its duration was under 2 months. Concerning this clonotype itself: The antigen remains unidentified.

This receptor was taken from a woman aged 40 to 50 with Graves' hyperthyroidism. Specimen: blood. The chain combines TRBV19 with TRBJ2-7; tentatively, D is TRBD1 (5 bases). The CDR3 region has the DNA TGTGCCAGTAGTATAGTGGGGCAGGATACCTACGAGCAGTACTTC. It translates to CASSIVGQDTYEQYF.